This record concerns one T cell receptor (beta chain) sequence. The read finishes 3 residues shy of the CDR3 end, and the germline J gene is used to complete it. V shed 4 bases, J shed 5 bases, and the junction held 4 bases outside the gene matches. The CDR3 is made up of 14 amino acids. CDR1 and CDR2 from the germline V gene are SGHKS and YYEKEE (reference sequence). This sample stems from a study of T cells in women clearing cervical HPV infection. Study as a whole: Only a few women had HLA typing results available.

immunoSEQ multiplex PCR used an average of 1200 ng genomic DNA. Only in-frame clones appear in the TCRdb table, and some are missing; sequencing was by immunoSEQ multiplex PCR. Here the sample table reports about 15,000 clones. The sequenced material came from blood buffy coat. The chain is built from TRBV5-5 and TRBJ1-1; 11 positions match TRBD1. The receptor was derived from a woman between 18 and 70 years old with a cervical HPV16 infection that either progressed to CIN3+ or cleared (not recorded which). This CDR3 reads CASSAGTGGTEAFF. CDR3 bases read: TGTGCCAGCAGCGCCGGGACAGGGGGAACTGAA.